The 32 T cell receptor beta chains below all came from one sample that was sequenced in a study of OX40 agonist ivuxolimab in advanced cancers. Clones were read by immunoSEQ multiplex PCR, and TCRdb kept only the in-frame ones, dropping some. Of approximately 80,000 clones listed, about nine tenths are singletons. This specimen was CD4+ or CD8+ T cells sorted from blood, taken in a trial of the OX40 agonist ivuxolimab. The receptor source for this set is an adult with an advanced solid tumor such as melanoma, head and neck, liver or kidney cancer.

In this sample, this clone turned up a few times. The chain employs TRBV28 and TRBJ1-5, with 9 bases matching TRBD1. This CDR3 is 15 amino acids long. Trimming removed 6 bases from V and 3 bases from J; junction bases left unmatched: 6. CDR1 is MDHEN and CDR2 is SYDVKM in the germline V gene. As DNA, the CDR3 is TGTGCCAGCAGGGAGGACAGGGGCACCAATCAGCCCCAGCATTTT. Its translation: CASREDRGTNQPQHF.

The genes are TRBV5-4 and TRBJ1-1; the D gene is possibly TRBD1 (6 bases). V was cut by 4 bases and J by 1 base, with 8 bases left in between. The germline gives CDR1 SGHNT, CDR2 YYREEE (reference sequence). The CDR3 has 13 residues. The CDR3 here is CASSRGQNTEAFF. The DNA of the CDR3 is TGTGCCAGCAGCCGGGGGCAGAACACTGAAGCTTTCTTT.

The CDR3 is CASSLGQSSYNSPLHF. Written as DNA, the CDR3 is TGTGCCAGCAGCTTAGGGCAGAGCTCCTATAATTCACCCCTCCACTTT. The genes are TRBV7-6 and TRBJ1-6, with no clear D. The germline V gene encodes CDR1 SGHVS and CDR2 FNYEAQ. Trimming stripped 1 base from V and 0 bases from J, with 7 bases between. This CDR3 is built from 16 residues.

The CDR3 DNA follows: TGTGCCAGTAGTATCCGGACTAGTCCTGTTGGCACGCAGTATTTT. Translation: CASSIRTSPVGTQYF. The gene calls are TRBV19 and TRBJ2-3; 7 positions agree with TRBD2. Losses at the gene ends were 3 bases for V and 9 bases for J; bases not matched to a gene: 12. Germline V CDR1 and CDR2: LNHDA, SQIVND (reference sequence). The CDR3 sequence is 15 residues long.

V gene TRBV5-4 combines with J gene TRBJ2-4; 9 bases match TRBD1. The CDR3 runs 14 residues. Losses at the gene ends were 5 bases for V and 6 bases for J; bases not matched to a gene: 6. Per the germline V gene, CDR1 is SGHNT and CDR2 is YYREEE (reference sequence). The CDR3 DNA reads as TGTGCCAGCAGTCCCCCGGGACAGGGAAACATTCAGTACTTC. This translates into CASSPPGQGNIQYF.

The gene calls are TRBV5-1 and TRBJ1-3; D possibly corresponds to TRBD1 (5 bases). The CDR3 spans 15 residues. V was pared by 0 bases and J by 0 bases, with 7 bases between. Germline CDR1 and CDR2: SGHRS and YFSETQ. CDR3 sequence reads: CASSLEGFSGNTIYF. In DNA form, the CDR3 reads TGCGCCAGCAGCTTGGAGGGGTTCTCTGGAAACACCATATATTTT.

The rearrangement joins TRBV6-6 to TRBJ2-1; 10 bases are a match to TRBD2. J gave up 8 bases and V 6 bases, and 7 bases lay outside the gene matches. The CDR3 runs 14 residues. CDR1 and CDR2 from the germline V gene are MNHNY and SVGAGI (reference sequence). As DNA, the CDR3 is TGTGCCAGCAGAGACAGCGGGGGGGCGCATGAGCAGTTCTTC. Its protein product is CASRDSGGAHEQFF.

The gene calls are TRBV5-4 and TRBJ2-2; the D is unclear. The V gene lost 2 bases and the J gene lost 4 bases, with 6 bases spanning the gap. Germline CDR1 and CDR2: SGHNT and YYREEE (reference sequence). This CDR3 contains 13 residues. In DNA form, the CDR3 reads TGTGCCAGCAGCTTCCTAGGCACCGGGGAGCTGTTTTTT. Translated: CASSFLGTGELFF.

The chain links TRBV5-8 to TRBJ1-4; the D is unclear. V lost 1 base and J lost 8, with 18 bases in between. The germline CDR1 and CDR2 sequences are SGHTS and YDEGEE. This CDR3 has 16 residues. CDR3 sequence: CASSLFQVGEGEKLFF. Written as DNA, the CDR3 is TGTGCCAGCAGCTTGTTTCAAGTCGGCGAGGGAGAAAAACTGTTTTTT.

The chain is built from TRBV19 and TRBJ1-4; no definite D call. CDR1 LNHDA and CDR2 SQIVND come from the germline V gene (reference sequence). The V end lost 6 bases, the J end lost 3 bases, and 17 bases lay between the germline ends. The CDR3 contains 16 residues. CDR3 DNA sequence: TGTGCCAGTAGCTTGAATGGCCCCACGGCTAATGAAAAACTGTTTTTT. Its protein is CASSLNGPTANEKLFF. The full variable domain, completed using reference TRBV19 and TRBJ1-4, is DGGITQSPKYLFRKEGQNVTLSCEQNLNHDAMYWYRQDPGQGLRLIYYSQIVNDFQKGDIAEGYSVSREKKESFPLTVTSAQKNPTAFYLCASSLNGPTANEKLFFGSGTQLSVL.

The J gene is TRBJ2-5, the V gene TRBV6-1, with a possible D match to TRBD2 (5 bases). The CDR3 sequence is 13 residues long. V gave up 3 bases and J gave up 13 bases, with 18 bases separating them. The germline CDR1 and CDR2 sequences are MNHNS and SASEGT. The CDR3 loop reads CASSEQTTLSWYF. For the CDR3, the DNA is TGTGCCAGCAGTGAGCAGACTACACTATCATGGTACTTC.

CDR3 sequence (DNA): TGTGCCAGTAGTATAGTAACAGGGAATCAGCCCCAGCATTTT. It translates to CASSIVTGNQPQHF. V gene TRBV19 combines with J gene TRBJ1-5, with D possibly matching TRBD1 (6 bases). This CDR3 has 14 amino acids. Germline CDR1 and CDR2: LNHDA and SQIVND (reference sequence). V lost 1 base and J lost 4, with 8 bases in between.

This chain joins TRBV7-3 and TRBJ1-1, with D possibly being TRBD1 (6 bases). Germline V gives CDR1 SGHTA, CDR2 FQGTGA. The CDR3 totals 14 residues. The ends were cut back, 4 bases at V and 3 bases at J, with 12 bases in the middle. The CDR3 sequence is CASSSGQGDTEAFF. Here the CDR3 DNA reads TGTGCCAGCAGCTCGGGACAAGGGGACACTGAAGCTTTCTTT.

The chain employs TRBV11-3 and TRBJ1-1; 8 bases are shared with TRBD1. This CDR3 has 17 amino acids. Trimming took 2 bases from V and 0 from J; bases not matched to a gene: 8. Looked up from germline, CDR1 is SGHNT and CDR2 is YENEEA. CDR3 sequence (DNA): TGTGCCAGCAGCTTAAAGGTGGACAGGGCTATGAACACTGAAGCTTTCTTT. Amino acid sequence: CASSLKVDRAMNTEAFF.

V and J are TRBV28 and TRBJ2-1; TRBD2 matches at 10 bases. CDR1 is MDHEN, CDR2 SYDVKM, per germline. V lost 2 bases and J lost 12; bases outside the gene matches: 13. There are 16 residues in the CDR3. CDR3 nucleotides: TGTGCCAGCAGTTTAGGTCCAGCGGGGGGGTTGGGTCTGCAGTTCTTC. Residues: CASSLGPAGGLGLQFF.

This clone was observed once. The chain has TRBV19 and TRBJ2-3; 7 bases are a match to TRBD1. Germline CDR1 and CDR2: LNHDA and SQIVND (reference sequence). The CDR3 consists of 14 residues. The trim removed 3 bases at V and 2 bases at J, leaving 2 bases unmatched. Here the CDR3 reads CASSMGQLTDTQYF. Written as DNA, the CDR3 is TGTGCCAGTAGTATGGGACAGCTCACAGATACGCAGTATTTT.

This clone appeared a single time. The CDR3 protein is CATGDRGGGETQYF. The CDR3, as DNA: TGTGCCACCGGGGACAGGGGAGGTGGGGAGACCCAGTACTTC. V is TRBV19 and J is TRBJ2-5; 10 bases align to TRBD1. The ends lost 10 bases at V and 5 bases at J; junction bases unmatched: 10. This CDR3 is 14 amino acids long. Germline V gene sequence: CDR1 LNHDA, CDR2 SQIVND (reference sequence).

The chain links TRBV5-1 to TRBJ2-5; 15 bases are shared with TRBD2. The V gene end was trimmed by 5 bases and the J gene end by 4 bases; junction bases not matched to a gene: 9. The CDR3 sequence is 17 residues long. The germline V gene encodes CDR1 SGHRS and CDR2 YFSETQ. CDR3 nucleotides: TGCGCCAGCAGACGGACTAGCGGGGGGGCAGCATCAGAGACCCAGTACTTC. Its protein product is CASRRTSGGAASETQYF.

The chain joins TRBV6-5 to TRBJ1-3, with D possibly matching TRBD1 (5 bases). Germline lookup yields CDR1 MNHEY and CDR2 SVGAGI. The CDR3 runs to 16 residues. Trimming stripped 0 bases from V and 4 bases from J, with 13 bases between. CDR3 region: CASSYSGGGVGNTIYF. The CDR3 region has the DNA TGTGCCAGCAGTTACTCCGGTGGGGGGGTCGGAAACACCATATATTTT.

This chain links TRBV6-1 with TRBJ2-5; TRBD2 might be the D (6 bases). CDR1 is MNHNS, CDR2 SASEGT, per germline. V lost 6 bases and J lost 5, with 16 bases in between. This CDR3 is built from 14 residues. The CDR3 protein is CASRLGGVGETQYF. In DNA, the CDR3 is TGTGCCAGCAGGTTAGGAGGGGTAGGTGAGACCCAGTACTTC.

This chain joins TRBV5-5 and TRBJ2-7; either TRBD1 or TRBD2 may supply D (5 bases each). This CDR3 spans 16 amino acids. The germline V gene has CDR1 SGHKS and CDR2 YYEKEE (reference sequence). Trimming took 4 bases from V and 2 from J, leaving 19 bases between them. The CDR3, as DNA: TGTGCCAGCAGCATAACCGGGACCCAGGGCACCTACGAGCAGTACTTC. Translated, it gives CASSITGTQGTYEQYF.

The chain uses TRBV5-4 and TRBJ2-6; no reliable D call. Trimming took 6 bases from V and 0 from J, leaving 10 bases between them. The germline gives CDR1 SGHNT, CDR2 YYREEE (reference sequence). This CDR3 has 15 residues. The CDR3 loop is CASNPKGSGANVLTF. Written as DNA, the CDR3 is TGTGCCAGCAACCCTAAAGGCTCTGGGGCCAACGTCCTGACTTTC.

The V call is TRBV11-3, the J call TRBJ2-1, with D possibly TRBD1 on 5 matching bases. Germline CDR1 SGHNT, CDR2 YENEEA. The CDR3 runs to 15 residues. V dropped 1 base and J dropped 6 bases, with 13 bases sitting between them. CDR3 loop: CASSLGAWGRNEQFF. The CDR3 nucleotides read TGTGCCAGCAGCTTAGGCGCATGGGGCCGCAATGAGCAGTTCTTC.

The chain uses TRBV6-5 and TRBJ2-7; a weak D match, TRBD2 (5 bases). CDR3 size: 15 residues. Looked up from germline, CDR1 is MNHEY and CDR2 is SVGAGI. V lost 7 bases, J lost 2 bases, and 18 bases lay in between. The CDR3 DNA is TGTGCCAGCAAGCGTCGAACGGACGGGACCTACGAGCAGTACTTC. Translated, it gives CASKRRTDGTYEQYF.

This clone turned up a few times. The chain combines TRBV15 with TRBJ2-2; D is unresolved. Germline CDR1 LNHNV, CDR2 YYDKDF (reference sequence). This CDR3 comprises 14 residues. Deletions cut 7 bases from V and 4 bases from J, with 13 bases between. CDR3 sequence: CATMMTAATGELFF. The CDR3 DNA sequence: TGTGCCACCATGATGACGGCGGCCACCGGGGAGCTGTTTTTT. The variable domain in full, completed from reference TRBV15 and TRBJ2-2, reads DAMVIQNPRYQVTQFGKPVTLSCSQTLNHNVMYWYQQKSSQAPKLLFHYYDKDFNNEADTPDNFQSRRPNTSFCFLDIRSPGLGDTAMYLCATMMTAATGELFFGEGSRLTVL.

CDR3 sequence reads: CASSEGHQNSPLHF. In nucleotides, the CDR3 is TGTGCCAGCAGTGAAGGGCACCAAAATTCACCCCTCCACTTT. This chain links TRBV2 with TRBJ1-6; D is uncertain. CDR3 size: 14 residues. V was cut by 1 base and J by 7 bases, with 8 bases left in between. Looked up from germline, CDR1 is SNHLY and CDR2 is FYNNEI.

This sequence joins TRBV7-2 and TRBJ2-5; 7 bases are a match to TRBD1. The junction had 13 bases not matched to a gene; V was cut back by 5 bases and J by 4 bases. Germline loops: CDR1 SGHTA, CDR2 FQGNSA. This CDR3 region has 16 residues. The CDR3 reads CASSPHQQGNGETQYF. The DNA for the CDR3 is TGTGCCAGCAGCCCCCACCAACAGGGGAACGGAGAGACCCAGTACTTC. Full variable domain (missing parts from reference TRBV7-2 and TRBJ2-5): GAGVSQSPSNKVTEKGKDVELRCDPISGHTALYWYRQSLGQGLEFLIYFQGNSAPDKSGLPSDRFSAERTGGSVSTLTIQRTQQEDSAVYLCASSPHQQGNGETQYFGPGTRLLVL.

The genes are TRBV1 and TRBJ2-7. TRBV1 is marked as a pseudogene. This CDR3 has 14 residues. This chain's CDR3 is CTSSLRDGAYEQYV. CDR3 bases: TGCACCAGCAGCCTCCGGGACGGTGCCTACGAGCAGTACGTC.

The CDR3 nucleotides are TGCGCCAGCAGCTTAGGTGGGTCGGGACAGACCCACCAAGAGACCCAGTACTTC. It yields the protein CASSLGGSGQTHQETQYF. V usage is TRBV5-1 and J usage is TRBJ2-5; 7 bases agree with TRBD1. CDR1 and CDR2 from the germline V gene are SGHRS and YFSETQ. The CDR3 totals 18 residues. V lost 2 bases to trimming and J lost 0 bases; unmatched junction nucleotides: 13.

V and J are TRBV5-4 and TRBJ1-5; maybe TRBD1 (5 bases). The length of the CDR3 is 14 residues. The V end was cut by 1 base, the J end by 2 bases, with 7 bases between. Germline V lookup: CDR1 SGHNT, CDR2 YYREEE (reference sequence). The CDR3 region is CASSLWGGNQPQHF. As DNA, the CDR3 is TGTGCCAGCAGCTTGTGGGGGGGCAATCAGCCCCAGCATTTT.

This clone was seen just once. This sequence joins TRBV15 and TRBJ1-1, with D unresolved. Between the trimmed V and J ends, which lost 1 base and 4 bases, there was a span of 10 bases. CDR3 length: 14 residues. Germline CDR1 LNHNV, CDR2 YYDKDF (reference sequence). CDR3 region: CATSRAGSPTEAFF. Written as DNA, the CDR3 is TGTGCCACCAGCAGAGCTGGCTCTCCCACTGAAGCTTTCTTT.

The V and J genes are TRBV30 and TRBJ2-1; D is possibly TRBD2 (5 bases). Trimming stripped 0 bases from V and 4 bases from J, with 13 bases between. Germline loops: CDR1 GTSNPN, CDR2 SVGIG (reference sequence). This CDR3 contains 15 residues. CDR3 amino acids: CAWSVLGKSYNEQFF. The CDR3 DNA follows: TGTGCCTGGAGTGTACTAGGGAAGTCTTACAATGAGCAGTTCTTC.